The present TCR beta chain was sequenced within a study of blood T cell repertoires in COVID-19. Cohorts were assigned according to the clinical history that participants reported. Under the authors' procedure: Estimated nucleated cell counts came from reference gene primer amplification. Libraries were prepared by immunoSEQ multiplex PCR; TCRdb keeps only in-frame clonotypes and omits some of them. From that table come the V and J calls and clone size; the DNA was used to work out D and trimming. The sample shows about 270,000 clones, approximately 90% of them seen only once. The germline V gene encodes CDR1 MRHNA and CDR2 SNTAGT. This CDR3 spans 16 amino acids. The ends lost 3 bases at V and 1 base at J; junction bases unmatched: 5.

The chain joins TRBV6-4 to TRBJ2-2; 7 bases are a match to TRBD1. The receptor's source is a woman between 40 and 55 years old with acute COVID-19. The sample was PBMCs or T cells enriched from blood (not recorded which). CDR3 amino acids: CASSEQGLLNTGELFF. The CDR3 coding sequence is TGTGCCAGCAGTGAACAGGGGCTCCTGAACACCGGGGAGCTGTTTTTT.